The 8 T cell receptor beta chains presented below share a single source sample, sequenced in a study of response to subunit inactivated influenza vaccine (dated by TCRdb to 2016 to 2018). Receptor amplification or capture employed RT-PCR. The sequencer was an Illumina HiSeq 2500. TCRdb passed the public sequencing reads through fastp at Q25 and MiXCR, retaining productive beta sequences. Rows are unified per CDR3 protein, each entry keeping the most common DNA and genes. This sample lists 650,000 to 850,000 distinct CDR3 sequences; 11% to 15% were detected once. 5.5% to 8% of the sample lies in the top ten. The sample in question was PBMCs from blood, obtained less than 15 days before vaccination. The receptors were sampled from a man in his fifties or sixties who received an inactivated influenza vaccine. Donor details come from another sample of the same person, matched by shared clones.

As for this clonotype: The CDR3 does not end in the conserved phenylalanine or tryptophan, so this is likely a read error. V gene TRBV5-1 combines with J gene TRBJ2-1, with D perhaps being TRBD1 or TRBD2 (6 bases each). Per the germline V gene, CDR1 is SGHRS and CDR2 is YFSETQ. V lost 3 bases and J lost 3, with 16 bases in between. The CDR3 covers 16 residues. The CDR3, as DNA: TGCGCCAGCAGCTACTTACAGGGAGGTGGCTACAATGAGCAGTTCCTC. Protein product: CASSYLQGGGYNEQFL.

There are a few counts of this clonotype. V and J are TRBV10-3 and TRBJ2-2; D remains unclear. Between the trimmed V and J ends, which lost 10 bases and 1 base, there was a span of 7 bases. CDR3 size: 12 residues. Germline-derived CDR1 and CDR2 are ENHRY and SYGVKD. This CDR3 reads CATPQNTGELFF. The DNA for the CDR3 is TGTGCCACCCCCCAGAACACCGGGGAGCTGTTTTTT.

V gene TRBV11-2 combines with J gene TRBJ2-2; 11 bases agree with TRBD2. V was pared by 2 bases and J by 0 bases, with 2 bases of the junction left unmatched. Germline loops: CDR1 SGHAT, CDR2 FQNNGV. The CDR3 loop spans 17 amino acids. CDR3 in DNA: TGTGCCAGCAGCTTAACTAGCGGGGGTCCGAACACCGGGGAGCTGTTTTTT. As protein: CASSLTSGGPNTGELFF.

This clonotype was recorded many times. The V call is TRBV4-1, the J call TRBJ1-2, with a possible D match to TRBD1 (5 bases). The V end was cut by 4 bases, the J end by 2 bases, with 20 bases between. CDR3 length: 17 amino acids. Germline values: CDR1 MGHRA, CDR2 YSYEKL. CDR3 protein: CASSPDHGGGGNYGYTF. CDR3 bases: TGCGCCAGCAGCCCGGATCATGGTGGGGGAGGAAACTATGGCTACACCTTC.

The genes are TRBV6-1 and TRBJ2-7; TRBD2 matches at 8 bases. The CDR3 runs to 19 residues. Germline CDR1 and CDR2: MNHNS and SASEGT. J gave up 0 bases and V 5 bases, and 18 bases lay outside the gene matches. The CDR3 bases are TGTGCCAGCAGTAAAGGGGGGCGACTAGCGCGATCCCTCTCCTACGAGCAGTACTTC. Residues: CASSKGGRLARSLSYEQYF.

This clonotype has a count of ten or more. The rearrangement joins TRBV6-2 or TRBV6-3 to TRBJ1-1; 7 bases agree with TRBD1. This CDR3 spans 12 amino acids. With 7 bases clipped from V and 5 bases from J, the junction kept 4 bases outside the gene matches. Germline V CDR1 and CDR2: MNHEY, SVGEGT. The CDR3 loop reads CASKGAMTEAFF. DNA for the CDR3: TGTGCCAGCAAGGGGGCGATGACTGAAGCTTTCTTT.

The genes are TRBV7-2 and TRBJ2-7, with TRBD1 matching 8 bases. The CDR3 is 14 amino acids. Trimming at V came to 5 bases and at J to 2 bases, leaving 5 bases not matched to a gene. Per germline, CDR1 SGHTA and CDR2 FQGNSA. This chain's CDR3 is CASSTRQGTYEQYF. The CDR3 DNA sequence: TGTGCCAGCAGCACCCGACAGGGGACCTACGAGCAGTACTTC. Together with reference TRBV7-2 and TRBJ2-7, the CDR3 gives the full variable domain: GAGVSQSPSNKVTEKGKDVELRCDPISGHTALYWYRQSLGQGLEFLIYFQGNSAPDKSGLPSDRFSAERTGGSVSTLTIQRTQQEDSAVYLCASSTRQGTYEQYFGPGTRLTVT.

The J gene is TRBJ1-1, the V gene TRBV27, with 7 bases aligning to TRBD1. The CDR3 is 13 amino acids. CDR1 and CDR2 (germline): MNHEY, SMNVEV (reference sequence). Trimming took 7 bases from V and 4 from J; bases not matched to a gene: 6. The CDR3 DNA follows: TGTGCCAGCAATGTTAACAGGGGCACTGAAGCTTTCTTT. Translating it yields CASNVNRGTEAFF.